This T cell receptor (beta chain) is from a study of cytomegalovirus exposure and HLA in healthy donors. The CDR3 consists of 14 residues. From germline, CDR1 is SGHAT and CDR2 FQNNGV. V lost 4 bases and J lost 4; bases outside the gene matches: 2. The PCR ran on 60 Vbeta and 13 Jbeta primers. Profiled with immunoSEQ multiplex PCR; TCRdb holds only in-frame clones, not every one. The sample consists of 68,000 or so clones, 80% to 90% of them appearing once. The gene calls are TRBV11-2 and TRBJ2-1, with 9 bases fitting TRBD2. Sequencing was done on a sample of PBMCs. This sequence was found in a human donor in good health. CDR3 in DNA: TGTGCCAGCAGCTCGACTAGCGGTTACAATGAGCAGTTCTTC. Its protein is CASSSTSGYNEQFF.